This T cell receptor beta chain was recovered during a study of early T cells in non-severe SARS-CoV-2 infection. Trimming removed 5 bases at V and 3 bases at J, with 10 bases between. This CDR3 is built from 13 residues. Looked up from germline, CDR1 is DFQATT and CDR2 is SNEGSKA (reference sequence). Individual cDNA molecules carried attached unique molecular identifiers. TCRdb used MiXCR to reprocess the 5' RACE reads, holding one entry per CDR3 protein. The sample yields 79,000 or so distinct CDR3 sequences, roughly 13% seen once. This clonotype was observed a handful of times. The sequenced sample was whole blood. This TCR was sampled from an adult who was a healthcare worker with PCR-confirmed SARS-CoV-2 infection or an uninfected control (not recorded which). V gene TRBV20-1 combines with J gene TRBJ2-2, with D perhaps TRBD2 (5 bases). CDR3: CSARDGDTGELFF. For the CDR3, the DNA is TGCAGTGCTCGTGACGGGGACACCGGGGAGCTGTTTTTT.